One and the same sample provided the 12 T cell receptor beta chains below, sequenced in a study of T cell responses to AZD1222 COVID-19 vaccine. The assay was immunoSEQ multiplex PCR, and TCRdb's table has in-frame clones only and misses some. The sample has 50,000 to 70,000 clones; 85% are singletons. The sample was peripheral blood, taken on day 0 of MenACWY control vaccination. The source of these receptors is an adult in good health.

The chain joins TRBV28 to TRBJ2-1; the D gene is possibly TRBD2 (6 bases). This CDR3 has 13 residues. From germline, CDR1 is MDHEN and CDR2 SYDVKM. Trimming stripped 8 bases from V and 0 bases from J, with 8 bases between. The CDR3 here is CASVTSSYNEQFF. For the CDR3, the DNA is TGTGCCAGCGTGACTAGCTCCTACAATGAGCAGTTCTTC.

This chain uses TRBV13 with TRBJ2-1, with D perhaps matching TRBD1 (5 bases). V gave up 5 bases and J gave up 5 bases, with 16 bases separating them. CDR1 is PRHDT, CDR2 FYEKMQ, per germline (reference sequence). This CDR3 is 15 amino acids long. The CDR3 loop reads CASSTARGANNEQFF. Written as DNA, the CDR3 is TGTGCCAGCAGCACCGCTAGGGGCGCTAACAATGAGCAGTTCTTC.

The chain's CDR3 is CASIGSSGHEQYF. The CDR3 nucleotides are TGTGCCAGCATAGGCTCTAGCGGGCACGAGCAGTACTTC. V is TRBV2 and J is TRBJ2-7, with 8 bases aligning to TRBD2. V lost 7 bases, J lost 5 bases, and 7 bases stayed unmatched. The germline gives CDR1 SNHLY, CDR2 FYNNEI. The CDR3 sequence is 13 residues long.

This clone was observed a few times. The chain has TRBV7-3 and TRBJ1-2; no reliable D call. V was trimmed by 3 bases and J by 3 bases, leaving 2 bases between them. Germline lookup yields CDR1 SGHTA and CDR2 FQGTGA. The CDR3 consists of 11 residues. As DNA, the CDR3 is TGTGCCAGCAGCTTTTACTATGGCTACACCTTC. It encodes CASSFYYGYTF.

The rearrangement joins TRBV6-5 to TRBJ1-5; D is unclear. From germline, CDR1 is MNHEY and CDR2 SVGAGI. V dropped 7 bases and J dropped 3 bases, with 10 bases sitting between them. This CDR3 spans 13 amino acids. DNA of the CDR3: TGTGCCAGCATTCCGTCGGCCAATCAGCCCCAGCATTTT. Translating it yields CASIPSANQPQHF.

The chain uses TRBV5-4 and TRBJ2-1; D unresolved. Germline CDR1 reads SGHNT; CDR2 reads YYREEE (reference sequence). The CDR3 totals 14 residues. The V and J ends lost 6 bases and 5 bases respectively, with 15 bases between them. The CDR3 loop reads CASTTDVANNEQFF. The CDR3 DNA reads as TGTGCCAGCACCACTGATGTGGCGAACAATGAGCAGTTCTTC.

Comments on this clone: The junction and the germline gene differ at one end; a read error may be behind it. The chain employs TRBV7-2 and TRBJ2-7; a possible D gene is TRBD2 (5 bases). Germline assignment: CDR1 SGHTA and CDR2 FQGNSA. The CDR3 consists of 15 residues. The CDR3 region is CASSIAPGGMYEQYF. The CDR3 DNA sequence: TGTGCCAGCAGCATAGCCCCAGGAGGTATGTACGAGCAGTACTTC.

This chain uses TRBV5-1 with TRBJ2-7; D possibly uses TRBD1 or TRBD2 (5 bases each). Germline-derived CDR1 and CDR2 are SGHRS and YFSETQ. The ends were cut back, 4 bases at V and 0 bases at J, with 14 bases in the middle. This CDR3 contains 15 residues. CDR3 loop: CASSREGQSSYEQYF. In DNA form, the CDR3 reads TGCGCCAGCAGCCGTGAGGGGCAGTCCTCCTACGAGCAGTACTTC.

By share, this clone ranks as medium-sized. J is TRBJ2-3 and V is TRBV18; 8 nucleotides agree with TRBD1. The length of the CDR3 is 15 residues. Germline CDR1 and CDR2: KGHSH and LQKENI. J was trimmed by 6 bases and V by 6 bases; bases with no gene match: 11. The CDR3 here is CASSQDRDPADTQYF. The CDR3 nucleotides read TGTGCCAGCTCTCAGGACAGGGACCCCGCCGATACGCAGTATTTT. Full variable domain (missing parts from reference TRBV18 and TRBJ2-3): NAGVMQNPRHLVRRRGQEARLRCSPMKGHSHVYWYRQLPEEGLKFMVYLQKENIIDESGMPKERFSAEFPKEGPSILRIQQVVRGDSAAYFCASSQDRDPADTQYFGPGTRLTVL.

V usage is TRBV4-2 and J usage is TRBJ2-5, with 9 positions matching TRBD1. The trim removed 0 bases at V and 7 bases at J, leaving 9 bases unmatched. CDR3 length: 16 residues. Germline CDR1 and CDR2: LGHNA and YNFKEQ. This CDR3 is CASSQDRGTGPGTQYF. In nucleotides, the CDR3 is TGTGCCAGCAGCCAAGATCGTGGGACAGGGCCGGGGACCCAGTACTTC.

V and J are TRBV7-3 and TRBJ2-1; possible D gene TRBD1, 5 bases. CDR3 length: 16 residues. The germline V gene encodes CDR1 SGHTA and CDR2 FQGTGA. The V end lost 11 bases, the J end lost 4 bases, and 24 bases lay between the germline ends. CDR3 nucleotides: TGTGCCGCACACCCTGGGGCCCTCCCCTATTACAATGAGCAGTTCTTC. Residues: CAAHPGALPYYNEQFF.

The CDR3 DNA reads TGTGCCAGCAGCCCCGGACTAGCGGGAGGTGGTTCCCAAGAGACCCAGTACTTC. It codes for CASSPGLAGGGSQETQYF. This chain uses TRBV5-5 with TRBJ2-5; 14 bases align to TRBD2. Germline values: CDR1 SGHKS, CDR2 YYEKEE (reference sequence). V gave up 4 bases and J gave up 1 base; unmatched junction bases: 9. The length of the CDR3 is 18 residues.